The TCR beta chain under discussion was sequenced for a study of cytomegalovirus exposure and HLA in healthy donors. General observations from the study: The number of N-insertions in an Asian-associated ancestry cluster was reportedly below the approximately 700-donor mean in a later analysis.

Comments on this clone: Its specificity is unknown.

Both 60 Vbeta primers and 13 Jbeta primers went into the PCR. Libraries were prepared by immunoSEQ multiplex PCR; TCRdb keeps only in-frame clonotypes and omits some of them. The table counts tens of thousands of clones; 0.5% to 0.65% lies in the top ten. V dropped 7 bases and J dropped 4 bases, with 19 bases sitting between them. The germline gives CDR1 ENHRY, CDR2 SYGVKD. This CDR3 has 15 residues. The chain links TRBV10-3 to TRBJ1-2; possibly TRBD1 for D (6 bases). The sequenced sample consisted of PBMCs. The TCR sequence derives from a man aged 50 to 60 in good health and CMV-seronegative. CDR3 in DNA: TGTGCCATCACAGAAAGGACAGTCGCCCCCTATGGCTACACCTTC. Translated, it gives CAITERTVAPYGYTF.